This T cell receptor (beta chain) was retrieved from a study of CD8 T cells in ankylosing spondylitis. General observations from the study: Disease-linked clones bore a CD8+ phenotype and were relatively rare in peripheral blood.

Many counts were recorded for this clonotype. Its antigen is not identified. The germline CDR1 and CDR2 sequences are KGHSH and LQKENI. CDR3 length equals 15 residues. Trimming took off 7 bases at V and 1 base at J, with 13 bases between the two ends. TCRdb reprocessed the 5' RACE reads with MiXCR, giving one entry per CDR3 protein. The sample lists 200,000 to 250,000 distinct CDR3 sequences; over 9.5% were seen once. The chain employs TRBV18 and TRBJ2-2; D remains unclear. The source is a male donor with ankylosing spondylitis or in good health (not recorded which). Sample: blood, either unsorted or a sorted T cell fraction (not recorded which). The CDR3 region is CASCEQGRNTGELFF. CDR3 DNA sequence: TGTGCCAGCTGCGAACAAGGGCGGAACACCGGGGAGCTGTTTTTT. The whole variable domain, filled in from reference TRBV18 and TRBJ2-2, reads NAGVMQNPRHLVRRRGQEARLRCSPMKGHSHVYWYRQLPEEGLKFMVYLQKENIIDESGMPKERFSAEFPKEGPSILRIQQVVRGDSAAYFCASCEQGRNTGELFFGEGSRLTVL.